This T cell receptor (beta chain) was sequenced during a study of shared clonotypes between healthy human individuals. At the level of the study: A donor's plate count was three for CD4 naive and three for CD4 memory; CD8 naive had two and CD8 memory one.

The ends were cut back, 0 bases at V and 9 bases at J, with 12 bases in the middle. CDR1 and CDR2 from the germline V gene are LGHNA and YSLEER. The CDR3 extends over 14 amino acids. Execution of the assay was at deep level. Clones were sequenced by immunoSEQ multiplex PCR, and TCRdb holds only the in-frame ones, with some missing. Here the sample spans 1,400,000 or so clones, around 98.5% being singletons. On this clone: Its target is not known.

Study-level points and caveats: A few donors shared roughly 5% of their naive CD4 clonotypes.

Investigators divided CD4+ cells into CD45RA+ naive and CD45RA-negative memory subsets. The chain has TRBV4-3 and TRBJ1-5; D perhaps matches TRBD1 (6 bases). The source is a man aged 25-45 years in good health. Sample: naive CD4+ T cells sorted from blood. Sample subset: CD45RA+ positively selected. The CDR3 sequence is CASSQDTGSRPQHF. DNA for the CDR3: TGCGCCAGCAGCCAAGACACAGGGTCGCGGCCCCAGCATTTT.